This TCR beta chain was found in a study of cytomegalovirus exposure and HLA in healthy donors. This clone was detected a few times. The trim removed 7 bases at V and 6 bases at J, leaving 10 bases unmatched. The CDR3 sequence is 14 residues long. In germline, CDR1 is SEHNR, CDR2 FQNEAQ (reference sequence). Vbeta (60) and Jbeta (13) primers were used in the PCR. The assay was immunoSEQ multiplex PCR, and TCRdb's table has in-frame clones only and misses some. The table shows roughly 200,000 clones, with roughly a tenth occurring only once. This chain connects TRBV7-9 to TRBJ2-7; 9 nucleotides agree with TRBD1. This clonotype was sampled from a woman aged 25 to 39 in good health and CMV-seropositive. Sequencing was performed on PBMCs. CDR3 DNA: TGTGCCAGCACCTCAGGACAGGGGATAGGCGAGCAGTACTTC. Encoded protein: CASTSGQGIGEQYF.